The 3 T cell receptor beta chains given below trace back to one sample, sequenced in a study of human T cells and chemical hapten exposure. This sample's time point: patch test 2, 6 weeks after DPC sensitization. Indicated treatment: therapeutic diphenylcyclopropenone sensitization with weekly scalp DPC. It was unfractionated whole blood from which total RNA was extracted. TCRdb called the RACE reads again in MiXCR, with one record for every CDR3 protein. The sample yields tens of thousands of distinct CDR3 sequences, 9.5% to 10% seen once. The sequencing used whole blood, collected in connection with sensitization to the hapten diphenylcyclopropenone (DPC). The origin of the receptors is a woman between 25 and 40 years old with alopecia areata. Some clones in this sample may be carry-over from other donors' samples.

The chain employs TRBV5-1 and TRBJ2-7; 10 bases match TRBD1. The CDR3 is 15 residues long. Germline trimming cut 1 base from V and 3 bases from J; bases unmatched to any gene: 4. From germline, CDR1 is SGHRS and CDR2 YFSETQ. CDR3 nucleotide sequence: TGCGCCAGCAGCTTGACCAGGACAGGGGGCTACGAGCAGTACTTC. Its translation: CASSLTRTGGYEQYF. Full variable domain (outside the CDR3, taken from reference TRBV5-1 and TRBJ2-7): KAGVTQTPRYLIKTRGQQVTLSCSPISGHRSVSWYQQTPGQGLQFLFEYFSETQRNKGNFPGRFSGRQFSNSRSEMNVSTLELGDSALYLCASSLTRTGGYEQYFGPGTRLTVT.

The chain combines TRBV27 with TRBJ2-5; D is undetermined. The CDR3 loop spans 14 amino acids. V was clipped by 0 bases and J by 3 bases, with 8 bases between them. Looked up from germline, CDR1 is MNHEY and CDR2 is SMNVEV (reference sequence). Here the CDR3 DNA reads TGTGCCAGCAGTTTATCGATCGGTGAAGAGACCCAGTACTTC. This translates into CASSLSIGEETQYF.

For this clonotype: A read error may account for a junction end that differs from germline. V usage is TRBV20-1 and J usage is TRBJ2-2; maybe TRBD2 (6 bases). Germline lookup yields CDR1 DFQATT and CDR2 SNEGSKA (reference sequence). The CDR3 has 15 residues. The CDR3, as DNA: TGCAGTGCTAGAGCTGGCAGGGCCAGCACCGGGGGGCTGTTTTTT. Encoded protein: CSARAGRASTGGLFF.